Below, one TCR beta chain is given with its context. Its antigen is unknown. Assay: immunoSEQ multiplex PCR; the TCRdb copy retains only in-frame clones and omits some. The data hold under 95,000 clones, with roughly 90% observed a single time. These data come from a study of identifying expanded T cells in peripheral blood. Points from the study as a whole: Clone count variance between roughly two-week samples rose with total template count. Technical replicates showed roughly 1.2 changed clones; two weeks around 15; four weeks 19.

The CDR3 spans 15 residues. Germline lookup yields CDR1 MNHNY and CDR2 SVGAGI (reference sequence). Trimming removed 6 bases from V and 6 bases from J; junction bases left unmatched: 6. No infections or other immune events were documented during collection. This TCR was sampled from a person aged 18-70 years in good health. The material sequenced was blood. The V call is TRBV6-6, the J call TRBJ1-6; 9 positions match TRBD1. The DNA for the CDR3 is TGTGCCAGCAGAGAGGACAGGGGCTCTAATTCACCCCTCCACTTT. Protein: CASREDRGSNSPLHF.